One and the same sample provided the 19 T cell receptor beta chains below, sequenced in a study of beta chain features in type 1 diabetes. Study conclusions and caveats: Shortening that was moderate but significant affected the TCRB CDR3s of Type 1 diabetes patients in all four CD4+ subsets.

Reverse transcription of all isolated RNA meant that expressed TCRB transcripts were sequenced. Clones were sequenced by immunoSEQ multiplex PCR, and TCRdb holds only the in-frame ones, with some missing. The table records about 650,000 clones, around 12% of them present only once. No antigen is known for these receptors. Sequencing input: naive CD4+ T cells from blood. The receptors come from a man younger than 40 with type 1 diabetes.

This clone was found a few times. The sample holds other DNA sequences that translate to the same CDR3. The genes are TRBV6-5 and TRBJ1-2; 10 bases map to TRBD1. The V gene end was trimmed by 2 bases and the J gene end by 4 bases; junction bases not matched to a gene: 4. The CDR3 totals 15 residues. CDR1 is MNHEY, CDR2 SVGAGI, per germline. The CDR3 sequence: CASSYRDRGSYGYTF. For the CDR3, the DNA is TGTGCCAGCAGTTACCGGGACAGGGGAAGCTATGGCTACACCTTC.

The table lists this clone with a few counts. The chain carries TRBV6-4 and TRBJ2-2; D possibly corresponds to TRBD2 (6 bases). Per the germline V gene, CDR1 is MRHNA and CDR2 is SNTAGT. The CDR3 extends over 14 amino acids. V lost 5 bases and J 4 bases, leaving 11 bases between the germline ends. In DNA, the CDR3 is TGTGCCAGCAGTTCGGGGGAAGGCACCGGGGAGCTGTTTTTT. Protein sequence: CASSSGEGTGELFF.

The chain recombines TRBV27 with TRBJ1-1; D possibly corresponds to TRBD1 (5 bases). The CDR3 covers 14 residues. Trimming cost V 3 bases and J 3 bases, with 11 bases left between them. Per germline, CDR1 MNHEY and CDR2 SMNVEV (reference sequence). CDR3 amino acids: CASSLTEHYTEAFF. As DNA, the CDR3 is TGTGCCAGCAGTTTGACAGAGCATTACACTGAAGCTTTCTTT.

J is TRBJ2-6 and V is TRBV7-2, with unresolved D. Germline CDR1 SGHTA, CDR2 FQGNSA. The ends were cut back, 6 bases at V and 2 bases at J, with 11 bases in the middle. The CDR3 covers 15 residues. CDR3 bases: TGTGCCAGCAGATTCCCATGGGCTGGGGCCAACGTCCTGACTTTC. This encodes CASRFPWAGANVLTF.

The gene calls are TRBV7-9 and TRBJ1-2; tentatively, D is TRBD1 (6 bases). V shed 1 base and J shed 8 bases, with 14 bases lying between them. Germline V gene lookup returns CDR1 SEHNR and CDR2 FQNEAQ (reference sequence). CDR3 length: 14 amino acids. CDR3 sequence: CASSLGLQGGGYTF. CDR3 nucleotides: TGTGCCAGCAGCTTAGGTCTACAGGGTGGAGGCTACACCTTC.

This clone was recorded a few times. The rearrangement joins TRBV7-2 to TRBJ2-2, with D tentatively TRBD1 (5 bases). Germline V lookup: CDR1 SGHTA, CDR2 FQGNSA. The CDR3 length is 15 residues. V was clipped by 2 bases and J by 5 bases, with 12 bases between them. As DNA, the CDR3 is TGTGCCAGCAGCTTACTCCAGGGCGGAACCGGGGAGCTGTTTTTT. Translated: CASSLLQGGTGELFF.

This chain connects TRBV27 to TRBJ1-4; 9 nucleotides agree with TRBD1. The germline gives CDR1 MNHEY, CDR2 SMNVEV (reference sequence). The CDR3 totals 14 residues. V gave up 4 bases and J gave up 8 bases; unmatched junction bases: 5. CDR3 sequence: CASSWDREGEKLFF. CDR3 coding DNA: TGTGCCAGCAGTTGGGACAGGGAAGGCGAAAAACTGTTTTTT.

The V call is TRBV30, the J call TRBJ1-3, with D maybe TRBD1 (5 bases). CDR1 GTSNPN and CDR2 SVGIG come from the germline V gene (reference sequence). This CDR3 contains 14 residues. Trimming pared 5 bases from V and 0 bases from J, leaving 11 bases between. CDR3 bases: TGTGCCTGGCAGGGAGGAAACTCTGGAAACACCATATATTTT. Translation gives CAWQGGNSGNTIYF.

This clone was detected only a few times. The chain combines TRBV6-6 with TRBJ1-2; weak D call: TRBD1 (5 bases). Trimming removed 2 bases at V and 3 bases at J, with 7 bases between. The CDR3 is 13 residues long. Germline V gene data show CDR1 as MNHNY and CDR2 as SVGAGI (reference sequence). In DNA form, the CDR3 reads TGTGCCAGCAGTTACGACAGTGACTATGGCTACACCTTC. It encodes CASSYDSDYGYTF.

The chain combines TRBV6-5 with TRBJ1-5, with 7 bases aligning to TRBD1. Trimming cost V 6 bases and J 5 bases; bases outside gene matches: 7. Germline lookup yields CDR1 MNHEY and CDR2 SVGAGI. There are 14 residues in the CDR3. Here the CDR3 DNA reads TGTGCCAGCAGCGGGGACAGCCTCCATCAGCCCCAGCATTTT. Translated: CASSGDSLHQPQHF.

This chain connects TRBV30 to TRBJ1-2, with unresolved D. The CDR3 extends over 11 amino acids. V lost 3 bases, J lost 4 bases, and 6 bases lay in between. In germline, CDR1 is GTSNPN, CDR2 SVGIG (reference sequence). The chain's CDR3 is CAWSGFYGYTF. The DNA for the CDR3 is TGTGCCTGGAGCGGCTTCTATGGCTACACCTTC.

This clone was counted between two and nine times. The chain is built from TRBV6-1 and TRBJ2-7, with 8 bases matching TRBD2. The germline V gene encodes CDR1 MNHNS and CDR2 SASEGT. The CDR3 spans 15 residues. The trim removed 3 bases at V and 1 base at J, leaving 5 bases unmatched. The CDR3 DNA is TGTGCCAGCAGTGATCGAGCGGGGGAGTCCTACGAGCAGTACTTC. This translates into CASSDRAGESYEQYF.

The genes are TRBV29-1 and TRBJ2-5; D gene uncertain. The germline V gene encodes CDR1 SQVTM and CDR2 ANQGSEA. This CDR3 region has 12 residues. Trimming left V 7 bases short and J 5 bases short, with 14 bases between. CDR3 sequence: CSAVLLGETQYF. The CDR3 DNA sequence: TGCAGCGCTGTCCTACTTGGGGAGACCCAGTACTTC.

The chain recombines TRBV5-1 with TRBJ2-3; 7 bases agree with TRBD1. The CDR3 extends over 15 amino acids. The ends lost 4 bases at V and 3 bases at J; junction bases unmatched: 8. Germline values: CDR1 SGHRS, CDR2 YFSETQ. The CDR3 loop reads CASSPPTGLTDTQYF. CDR3 nucleotides: TGCGCCAGCAGCCCCCCGACAGGGCTTACAGATACGCAGTATTTT.

The chain joins TRBV7-9 to TRBJ2-2, with a possible D match to TRBD1 (6 bases). The CDR3 contains 19 residues. V was trimmed by 2 bases and J by 5 bases, leaving 24 bases between them. The germline CDR1 and CDR2 sequences are SEHNR and FQNEAQ (reference sequence). CDR3 sequence (DNA): TGTGCCAGCAGCTTACCCCGCCGCTTATCCGAAGGGGGTACCGGGGAGCTGTTTTTT. Translated: CASSLPRRLSEGGTGELFF.

V usage is TRBV4-2 and J usage is TRBJ2-2; D might be TRBD1 (5 bases). Trimming removed 6 bases at V and 1 base at J, with 15 bases between. This CDR3 comprises 16 residues. Germline V CDR1 and CDR2: LGHNA, YNFKEQ. CDR3 nucleotide sequence: TGTGCCAGCAGTCCTACCGGGCAGGGGAACACCGGGGAGCTGTTTTTT. It yields the protein CASSPTGQGNTGELFF.

CDR3 amino acids: CASSPGWGLDSYEQYF. CDR3 in DNA: TGTGCCAGCAGCCCCGGGTGGGGGTTGGACTCCTACGAGCAGTACTTC. The chain employs TRBV9 and TRBJ2-7; D is tentatively TRBD1 or TRBD2 (5 bases each). CDR1 SGDLS and CDR2 YYNGEE come from the germline V gene. The CDR3 length is 16 residues. Trimming shortened V by 4 bases and J by 0 bases, and 17 bases separated the two germline ends.

The V and J genes are TRBV9 and TRBJ2-5, with 9 positions matching TRBD2. Germline assignment: CDR1 SGDLS and CDR2 YYNGEE. V lost 0 bases, J lost 1 base, and 4 bases stayed unmatched. CDR3 length equals 16 residues. This CDR3 is CASSVASGVTQETQYF. The CDR3 region has the DNA TGTGCCAGCAGCGTAGCTAGCGGGGTGACCCAAGAGACCCAGTACTTC.

J is TRBJ2-5 and V is TRBV19; 10 positions agree with TRBD1. CDR1 and CDR2 from the germline V gene are LNHDA and SQIVND (reference sequence). The CDR3 loop spans 12 amino acids. J lost 5 bases, V lost 10 bases, and 4 bases had no gene match. The CDR3 reads CATTDRGETQYF. The CDR3 DNA reads TGTGCCACCACGGACAGGGGGGAGACCCAGTACTTC.